The 8 T cell receptor beta chains given below trace back to one sample, sequenced in a study of blood T cell repertoires in COVID-19. Measured with immunoSEQ multiplex PCR; TCRdb has only the in-frame clones, and not every one. The repertoire consists of approximately 130,000 clones, with approximately 83% occurring once and the leading ten covering around 17%. The sample taken for sequencing was peripheral blood. The origin of the receptors is a woman aged 45-60 years who had recovered from COVID-19.

This clone was picked up one time. The chain uses TRBV7-2 and TRBJ1-5, with D possibly TRBD1 on 5 matching bases. CDR3 size: 14 residues. Trimming pared 5 bases from V and 3 bases from J, leaving 11 bases between. Germline V gene data show CDR1 as SGHTA and CDR2 as FQGNSA. The DNA for the CDR3 is TGTGCCAGCAGCCAGGGAGGGTTCAATCAGCCCCAGCATTTT. Encoded protein: CASSQGGFNQPQHF.

The chain links TRBV28 to TRBJ1-5; 7 nucleotides match TRBD1. The CDR3 covers 14 residues. Per the germline V gene, CDR1 is MDHEN and CDR2 is SYDVKM. The ends lost 6 bases at V and 3 bases at J; junction bases unmatched: 5. CDR3 nucleotide sequence: TGTGCCAGCAGGGCGGGACAGAACAATCAGCCCCAGCATTTT. Protein: CASRAGQNNQPQHF.

The rearrangement joins TRBV11-2 to TRBJ2-5; no definite D call. The CDR3 is 13 residues long. Germline-derived CDR1 and CDR2 are SGHAT and FQNNGV. Trimming removed 0 bases at V and 5 bases at J, with 7 bases between. The CDR3 reads CASSLELMETQYF. As DNA, the CDR3 is TGTGCCAGCAGCTTAGAACTTATGGAGACCCAGTACTTC.

As for this clone: The junction differs from germline at one of its ends, possibly a read error. The gene calls are TRBV3-1 (or the pseudogene TRBV3-2) and TRBJ1-1, with D unclear. The CDR3 runs 9 residues. CDR1 is LGHDT and CDR2 is YNNKEL in the germline V gene (reference sequence). CDR3 region: CASSPPNSF. The CDR3 bases are TGTGCCAGCAGCCCCCCGAATAGTTTT.

CDR3: CASSHPGSEAFF. The CDR3 nucleotides are TGCGCCAGCAGCCATCCGGGATCTGAAGCTTTCTTT. The genes are TRBV4-1 and TRBJ1-1; no firm D call. Germline assignment: CDR1 MGHRA and CDR2 YSYEKL. Trimming stripped 3 bases from V and 6 bases from J, with 8 bases between. CDR3 length: 12 residues.

The chain carries TRBV7-2 and TRBJ2-1; unclear D gene. The CDR3 has 15 amino acids. CDR1 is SGHTA, CDR2 FQGNSA, per germline. Between the trimmed V and J ends, which lost 4 bases and 0 bases, there was a span of 10 bases. CDR3 nucleotide sequence: TGTGCCAGCAGCTCCGAAACGAGCTCCTACAATGAGCAGTTCTTC. It translates to CASSSETSSYNEQFF.

The rearrangement uses TRBV18 and TRBJ2-7; TRBD2 might be the D (5 bases). In germline, CDR1 is KGHSH, CDR2 LQKENI. The CDR3 is 15 amino acids. The V end lost 3 bases, the J end lost 2 bases, and 14 bases lay between the germline ends. The CDR3 DNA follows: TGTGCCAGCTCACCCCCAAGGCACGGGGCCTACGAGCAGTACTTC. This translates into CASSPPRHGAYEQYF.

The J gene is TRBJ2-1, the V gene TRBV5-1; possibly TRBD2 for D (7 bases). Germline V gene data show CDR1 as SGHRS and CDR2 as YFSETQ. This CDR3 comprises 14 residues. The V end was cut by 7 bases, the J end by 2 bases, with 13 bases between. CDR3 coding DNA: TGCGCCAGCGGGGCGGGGGCCGCCTACAATGAGCAGTTCTTC. Translating gives CASGAGAAYNEQFF. The full variable domain, its missing parts supplied by reference TRBV5-1 and TRBJ2-1, is KAGVTQTPRYLIKTRGQQVTLSCSPISGHRSVSWYQQTPGQGLQFLFEYFSETQRNKGNFPGRFSGRQFSNSRSEMNVSTLELGDSALYLCASGAGAAYNEQFFGPGTRLTVL.